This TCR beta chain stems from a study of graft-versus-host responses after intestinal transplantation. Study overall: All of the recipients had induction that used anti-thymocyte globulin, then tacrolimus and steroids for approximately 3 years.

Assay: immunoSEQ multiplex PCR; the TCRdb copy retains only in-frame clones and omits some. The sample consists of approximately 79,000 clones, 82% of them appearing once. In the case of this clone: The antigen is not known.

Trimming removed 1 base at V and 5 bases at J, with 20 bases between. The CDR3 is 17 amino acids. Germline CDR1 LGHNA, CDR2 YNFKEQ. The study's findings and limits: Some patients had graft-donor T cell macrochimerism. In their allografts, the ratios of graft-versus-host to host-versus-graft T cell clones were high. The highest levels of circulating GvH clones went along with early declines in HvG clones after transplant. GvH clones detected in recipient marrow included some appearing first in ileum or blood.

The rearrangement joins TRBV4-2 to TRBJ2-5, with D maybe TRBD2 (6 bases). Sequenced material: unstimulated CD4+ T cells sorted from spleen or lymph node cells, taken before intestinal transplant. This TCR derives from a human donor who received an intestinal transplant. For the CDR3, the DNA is TGTGCCAGCAGCCAAGCGGGGGTAGCTCTCTTGCAGGAGACCCAGTACTTC. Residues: CASSQAGVALLQETQYF.